The source of this T cell receptor (beta chain) is a study of T-cell reconstitution after alpha-beta-depleted transplantation in children. This clonotype was seen a few times. At one boundary the junction diverges from the germline segment, which might be a read error. The library targeted TCRbeta and was prepared with unique molecular identifiers. One entry per CDR3 protein, called by TCRdb with MiXCR from the PCR reads. This table has 100,000 to 130,000 distinct CDR3 sequences, approximately 6% appearing once. The length of the CDR3 is 15 residues. Germline loops: CDR1 MNHNS, CDR2 SASEGT. This receptor was identified in a male patient aged 2-9 years who had a stem cell transplant for acute lymphoblastic leukemia, so the T cells may come from the graft donor. J is TRBJ2-6 and V is TRBV6-1, with a tentative D call TRBD2 (5 bases). Sequenced material: PBMCs, mostly from graft donor cells, taken 360 days after TCRalphabeta/CD19-depleted stem cell transplant. This chain's CDR3 is CASREEGRRANVLTF. In DNA form, the CDR3 reads TGTGCCAGCAGGGAAGAGGGCCGGCGGGCCAACGTCCTGACTTTC.